This T cell receptor beta chain was documented in a study of blood T cell repertoires in COVID-19. Study information: Italy, Spain and the United States were the sources of the convalescent and acute COVID-19 samples. In each case, the material was cDNA or gDNA derived from T cells, B-cell-depleted T cells, or PBMCs.

Per the study methods: Cell counts per sample came from amplifying reference gene primers. Data came from immunoSEQ multiplex PCR; TCRdb stores just in-frame clones and leaves some out. Clone size and V and J calls were adopted from that table, with D and trimming inferred from the DNA. The data show 35,000 or so clones, around 90% seen once. Trimming stripped 8 bases from V and 1 base from J, with 11 bases between. The CDR3 spans 13 residues. Germline loops: CDR1 KGHSH, CDR2 LQKENI. Material: peripheral blood. The chain joins TRBV18 to TRBJ1-1; TRBD1 might be the D (5 bases). The source of this sequence is a man in his 70s with acute or convalescent COVID-19. The CDR3 spells CASGGDRNTEAFF. CDR3 in DNA: TGTGCCAGCGGAGGGGACCGGAACACTGAAGCTTTCTTT.